These T cell receptor beta chains were read from a single sample in a study of Tregs in tolerant kidney transplant recipients. The assay was immunoSEQ multiplex PCR, and TCRdb's table has in-frame clones only and misses some. The sample shows some 74,000 clones, under 95% of them seen only once. Material: Tregs from blood, obtained before the transplant. The receptor source for this set is a human donor who received a combined kidney and bone marrow transplant. CDR3s include the opening cysteine and the closing phenylalanine or tryptophan. The order of the fields is D gene, clone size, J gene, V gene, CDR3 protein, CDR3 DNA. A D gene is named only where the DNA matches it firmly. Not all rows give a size; the values are once, few, many and, for expanded clones, a class.

d_call: .
clone_size: .
j_call: TRBJ2-7
v_call: TRBV10-3
cdr3_aa: CAISELRDYEQYF
cdr3_nt: TGTGCCATCAGTGAGTTACGGGACTACGAGCAGTACTTC

d_call: .
clone_size: .
j_call: TRBJ1-3
v_call: TRBV30
cdr3_aa: CAWSSSGNTIYF
cdr3_nt: TGTGCCTGGAGTTCCTCTGGAAACACCATATATTTT

d_call: TRBD1
clone_size: .
j_call: TRBJ1-2
v_call: TRBV7-2
cdr3_aa: CASSLRGQRANYGYTF
cdr3_nt: TGTGCCAGCAGCTTACGGGGACAGAGAGCTAACTATGGCTACACCTTC

d_call: .
clone_size: .
j_call: TRBJ1-4
v_call: TRBV4-2
cdr3_aa: CASSQSHREANEKLFF
cdr3_nt: TGTGCCAGCAGCCAGTCACACAGGGAGGCTAATGAAAAACTGTTTTTT

d_call: .
clone_size: .
j_call: TRBJ2-7
v_call: TRBV5-1
cdr3_aa: CASSGGGASYEQYF
cdr3_nt: TGCGCCAGCAGTGGTGGGGGGGCGTCCTACGAGCAGTACTTC

d_call: TRBD2
clone_size: .
j_call: TRBJ2-2
v_call: TRBV19
cdr3_aa: CASSSSGRAGTGELFF
cdr3_nt: TGTGCCAGTAGTAGTAGCGGGAGGGCGGGCACCGGGGAGCTGTTTTTT

d_call: .
clone_size: once
j_call: TRBJ2-7
v_call: TRBV18
cdr3_aa: CASSPGVKVDEQYF
cdr3_nt: TGTGCCAGCTCACCGGGGGTCAAAGTGGACGAGCAGTACTTC

d_call: .
clone_size: .
j_call: TRBJ1-5
v_call: TRBV4-2
cdr3_aa: CASSQDAGTNQPQHF
cdr3_nt: TGTGCCAGCAGCCAAGATGCAGGGACCAATCAGCCCCAGCATTTT

d_call: TRBD2
clone_size: .
j_call: TRBJ2-5
v_call: TRBV29-1
cdr3_aa: CSVGLAGLQETQYF
cdr3_nt: TGCAGCGTCGGACTAGCGGGGCTTCAAGAGACCCAGTACTTC

d_call: .
clone_size: once
j_call: TRBJ1-1
v_call: TRBV7-2
cdr3_aa: CASSYGGAEGPEAFF
cdr3_nt: TGTGCCAGCAGCTATGGTGGGGCAGAGGGCCCTGAAGCTTTCTTT

d_call: .
clone_size: .
j_call: TRBJ1-5
v_call: TRBV7-2
cdr3_aa: CASSAGGSRNQPQHF
cdr3_nt: TGTGCCAGCAGCGCCGGAGGGTCTCGAAATCAGCCCCAGCATTTT

d_call: TRBD1
clone_size: .
j_call: TRBJ1-2
v_call: TRBV28
cdr3_aa: CASSSPGQRLDGYTF
cdr3_nt: TGTGCCAGCAGTTCGCCGGGACAGCGTTTAGATGGCTACACCTTC

d_call: .
clone_size: .
j_call: TRBJ2-7
v_call: TRBV6-6
cdr3_aa: CASSPQLARYEQYF
cdr3_nt: TGTGCCAGCAGTCCTCAACTAGCCCGCTACGAGCAGTACTTC

d_call: TRBD2
clone_size: .
j_call: TRBJ2-3
v_call: TRBV11-2
cdr3_aa: CASSLRLAASTDTQYF
cdr3_nt: TGTGCCAGCAGCTTAAGACTAGCAGCTAGCACAGATACGCAGTATTTT

d_call: .
clone_size: once
j_call: TRBJ2-7
v_call: TRBV11-3
cdr3_aa: CASSLSGRDTYYEQYF
cdr3_nt: TGTGCCAGCAGCTTATCCGGCAGGGATACTTACTACGAGCAGTACTTC

d_call: .
clone_size: .
j_call: TRBJ2-3
v_call: TRBV7-2
cdr3_aa: CASSLGGGASTDTQYF
cdr3_nt: TGTGCCAGCAGCTTAGGAGGCGGGGCGAGCACAGATACGCAGTATTTT

d_call: TRBD1
clone_size: .
j_call: TRBJ1-5
v_call: TRBV5-1
cdr3_aa: CASSLGQGEQPQHF
cdr3_nt: TGCGCCAGCAGCTTGGGACAGGGGGAGCAGCCCCAGCATTTT

d_call: TRBD1
clone_size: .
j_call: TRBJ2-7
v_call: TRBV6-1
cdr3_aa: CASSEASGQDYSYEQYF
cdr3_nt: TGTGCCAGCAGTGAAGCGTCGGGACAGGACTACTCCTACGAGCAGTACTTC

d_call: TRBD1
clone_size: .
j_call: TRBJ2-3
v_call: TRBV6-4
cdr3_aa: CASSEQGETDTQYF
cdr3_nt: TGTGCCAGCAGTGAGCAGGGGGAAACAGATACGCAGTATTTT

d_call: .
clone_size: .
j_call: TRBJ1-2
v_call: TRBV6-1
cdr3_aa: CASSTGAHGYTF
cdr3_nt: TGTGCCAGCAGTACGGGGGCCCATGGCTACACCTTC

d_call: TRBD2
clone_size: .
j_call: TRBJ2-3
v_call: TRBV10-3
cdr3_aa: CAISDGGSGADTQYF
cdr3_nt: TGTGCCATCAGTGACGGCGGGAGCGGGGCAGATACGCAGTATTTT

d_call: .
clone_size: .
j_call: TRBJ2-6
v_call: TRBV7-2
cdr3_aa: CASSLASSGANVLTF
cdr3_nt: TGTGCCAGCAGCTTAGCGAGCTCTGGGGCCAACGTCCTGACTTTC

d_call: .
clone_size: .
j_call: TRBJ2-7
v_call: TRBV7-9
cdr3_aa: CASSLRGTGYEQYF
cdr3_nt: TGTGCCAGCAGCCTCCGGGGGACGGGCTACGAGCAGTACTTC

d_call: TRBD2
clone_size: .
j_call: TRBJ2-1
v_call: TRBV25-1
cdr3_aa: CASSATSGRHVNEQFF
cdr3_nt: TGTGCCAGCAGTGCTACTAGCGGGAGACACGTCAATGAGCAGTTCTTC

d_call: TRBD1
clone_size: once
j_call: TRBJ2-5
v_call: TRBV5-4
cdr3_aa: CASSFSGTGGRETQYF
cdr3_nt: TGTGCCAGCAGCTTCAGTGGGACAGGGGGTCGGGAGACCCAGTACTTC

d_call: .
clone_size: .
j_call: TRBJ1-5
v_call: TRBV10-3
cdr3_aa: CAISESFGTQHF
cdr3_nt: TGTGCCATCAGTGAGTCGTTTGGGACCCAGCATTTT

d_call: .
clone_size: .
j_call: TRBJ2-3
v_call: TRBV5-1
cdr3_aa: CASSLSAADSTDTQYF
cdr3_nt: TGCGCCAGCAGCTTGAGCGCTGCCGATAGCACAGATACGCAGTATTTT

d_call: .
clone_size: .
j_call: TRBJ1-4
v_call: TRBV5-1
cdr3_aa: CASSLGTGPNEKLFF
cdr3_nt: TGCGCCAGCAGCTTGGGTACAGGACCTAATGAAAAACTGTTTTTT

d_call: .
clone_size: .
j_call: TRBJ1-1
v_call: TRBV10-2
cdr3_aa: CASIGTGMNTEAFF
cdr3_nt: TGCGCCAGCATTGGCACAGGGATGAACACTGAAGCTTTCTTT

d_call: .
clone_size: .
j_call: TRBJ1-1
v_call: TRBV4-1
cdr3_aa: CASSQAPHTEAFF
cdr3_nt: TGCGCCAGCAGCCAAGCCCCCCACACTGAAGCTTTCTTT

d_call: TRBD1
clone_size: .
j_call: TRBJ1-1
v_call: TRBV5-1
cdr3_aa: CASSSGTGARNTEAFF
cdr3_nt: TGCGCCAGCAGCTCCGGGACAGGGGCCCGAAACACTGAAGCTTTCTTT

d_call: TRBD1
clone_size: .
j_call: TRBJ1-2
v_call: TRBV6-5
cdr3_aa: CASSQGQGSYGYTF
cdr3_nt: TGTGCCAGCAGTCAAGGACAGGGAAGCTATGGCTACACCTTC

d_call: .
clone_size: .
j_call: TRBJ1-2
v_call: TRBV5-6
cdr3_aa: CASSWTRAVSLGGYTF
cdr3_nt: TGTGCCAGCAGCTGGACCAGGGCGGTTTCTTTAGGAGGCTACACCTTC

d_call: .
clone_size: .
j_call: TRBJ1-2
v_call: TRBV4-3
cdr3_aa: CASSKDGANYGYTF
cdr3_nt: TGCGCCAGCAGCAAGGACGGAGCTAACTATGGCTACACCTTC

d_call: TRBD1
clone_size: .
j_call: TRBJ1-2
v_call: TRBV19
cdr3_aa: CASSISWGQGLDYGYTF
cdr3_nt: TGTGCCAGTAGTATATCCTGGGGACAGGGATTGGATTATGGCTACACCTTC